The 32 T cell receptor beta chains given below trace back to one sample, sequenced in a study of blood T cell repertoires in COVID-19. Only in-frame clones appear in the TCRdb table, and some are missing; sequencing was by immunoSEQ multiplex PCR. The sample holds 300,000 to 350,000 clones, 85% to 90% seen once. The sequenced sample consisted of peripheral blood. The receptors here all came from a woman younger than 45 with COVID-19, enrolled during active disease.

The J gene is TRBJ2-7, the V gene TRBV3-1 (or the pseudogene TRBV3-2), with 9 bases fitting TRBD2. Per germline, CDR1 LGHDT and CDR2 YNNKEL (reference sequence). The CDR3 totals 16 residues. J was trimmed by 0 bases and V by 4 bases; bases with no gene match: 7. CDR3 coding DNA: TGTGCCAGCAGCCGGGGAGGACTAGCGCACTCCTACGAGCAGTACTTC. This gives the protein CASSRGGLAHSYEQYF.

As DNA, the CDR3 is TGTGCCAGCAGCCTGATGCGGGAGGAAGGATACGAGCAGTACTTC. This gives the protein CASSLMREEGYEQYF. The chain couples TRBV7-6 to TRBJ2-7; 8 bases align to TRBD2. V gave up 5 bases and J gave up 4 bases; unmatched junction bases: 10. The CDR3 covers 15 residues. The V gene's germline CDR1 is SGHVS and CDR2 FNYEAQ.

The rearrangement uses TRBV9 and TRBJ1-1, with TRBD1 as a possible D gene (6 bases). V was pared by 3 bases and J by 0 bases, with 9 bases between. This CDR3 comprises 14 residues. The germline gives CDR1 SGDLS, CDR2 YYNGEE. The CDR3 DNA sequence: TGTGCCAGCAGCGCCGGACAGTTGAACACTGAAGCTTTCTTT. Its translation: CASSAGQLNTEAFF.

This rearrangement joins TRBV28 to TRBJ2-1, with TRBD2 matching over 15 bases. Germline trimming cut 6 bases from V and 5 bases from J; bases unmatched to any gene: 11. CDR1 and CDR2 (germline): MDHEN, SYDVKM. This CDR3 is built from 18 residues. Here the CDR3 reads CASRLWTSGRGGNNEQFF. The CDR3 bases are TGTGCCAGCAGACTTTGGACTAGCGGGAGGGGAGGAAACAATGAGCAGTTCTTC.

CDR3 sequence reads: CASSSGLAGYAKNIQYF. CDR3 DNA sequence: TGTGCCAGCAGTTCGGGACTAGCGGGATATGCCAAAAACATTCAGTACTTC. The genes are TRBV27 and TRBJ2-4; TRBD2 agrees at 13 bases. Germline lookup yields CDR1 MNHEY and CDR2 SMNVEV (reference sequence). This CDR3 has 17 residues. The junction had 4 bases not matched to a gene; V was cut back by 4 bases and J by 1 base.

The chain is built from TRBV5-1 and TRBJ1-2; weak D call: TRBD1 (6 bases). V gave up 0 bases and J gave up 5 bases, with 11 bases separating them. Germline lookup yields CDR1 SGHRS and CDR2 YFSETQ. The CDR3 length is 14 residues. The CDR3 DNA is TGCGCCAGCAGCTTGGGAAACAGGGAGTATGGCTACACCTTC. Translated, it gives CASSLGNREYGYTF.

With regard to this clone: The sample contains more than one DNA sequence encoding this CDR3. The CDR3 DNA reads TGTGCCAGCAGCCAGGGACAGGGAGACTATGGCTACACCTTC. As protein: CASSQGQGDYGYTF. The chain carries TRBV3-1 (or the pseudogene TRBV3-2) and TRBJ1-2; 9 positions match TRBD1. Germline V gene lookup returns CDR1 LGHDT and CDR2 YNNKEL (reference sequence). The CDR3 sequence is 14 residues long. With V trimmed by 3 bases and J by 3 bases, 2 bases remained unmatched.

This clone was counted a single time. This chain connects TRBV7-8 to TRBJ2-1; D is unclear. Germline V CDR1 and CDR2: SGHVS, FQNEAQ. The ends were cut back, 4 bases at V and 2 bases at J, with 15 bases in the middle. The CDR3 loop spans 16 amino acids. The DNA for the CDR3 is TGTGCCAGCAGCTGGATGAGTTCGAGCGCCTACAATGAGCAGTTCTTC. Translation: CASSWMSSSAYNEQFF.

The CDR3 sequence is CASSIGENGYTF. CDR3 DNA sequence: TGTGCCAGTAGTATAGGGGAGAATGGCTACACCTTC. This chain links TRBV19 with TRBJ1-2; the D is unclear. The CDR3 sequence is 12 residues long. Trimming removed 1 base from V and 6 bases from J, with 6 bases in between. Germline V gene sequence: CDR1 LNHDA, CDR2 SQIVND (reference sequence).

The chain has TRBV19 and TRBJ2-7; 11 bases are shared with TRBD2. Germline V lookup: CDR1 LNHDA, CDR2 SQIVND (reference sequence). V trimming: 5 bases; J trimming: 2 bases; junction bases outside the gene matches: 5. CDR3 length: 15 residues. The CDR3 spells CASSPRLAGTYEQYF. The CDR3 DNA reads TGTGCCAGTAGTCCCCGACTAGCGGGGACCTACGAGCAGTACTTC.

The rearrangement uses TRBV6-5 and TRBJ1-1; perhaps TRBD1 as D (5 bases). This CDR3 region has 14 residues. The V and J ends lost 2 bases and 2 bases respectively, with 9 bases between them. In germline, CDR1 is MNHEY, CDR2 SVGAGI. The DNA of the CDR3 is TGTGCCAGCAGTTACGCGACAGTTAACACTGAAGCTTTCTTT. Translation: CASSYATVNTEAFF.

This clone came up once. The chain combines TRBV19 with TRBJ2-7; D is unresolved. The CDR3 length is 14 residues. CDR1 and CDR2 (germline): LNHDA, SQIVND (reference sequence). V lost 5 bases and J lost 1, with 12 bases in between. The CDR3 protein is CASSRLPPSYEQYF. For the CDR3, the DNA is TGTGCCAGTAGTCGTCTACCTCCTTCCTACGAGCAGTACTTC.

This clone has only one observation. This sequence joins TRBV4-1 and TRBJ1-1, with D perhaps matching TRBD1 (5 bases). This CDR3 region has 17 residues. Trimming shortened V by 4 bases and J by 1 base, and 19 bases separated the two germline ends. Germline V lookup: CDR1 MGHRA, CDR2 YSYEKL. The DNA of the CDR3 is TGCGCCAGCAGCCCCGAGGAGGGGTTGGGTGCGAACACTGAAGCTTTCTTT. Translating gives CASSPEEGLGANTEAFF.

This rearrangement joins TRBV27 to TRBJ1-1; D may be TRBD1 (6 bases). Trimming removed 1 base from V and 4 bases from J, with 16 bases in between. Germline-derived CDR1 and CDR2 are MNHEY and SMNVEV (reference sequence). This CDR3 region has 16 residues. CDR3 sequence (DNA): TGTGCCAGCAGTTTATATCCTAGGGGGATAAGCACTGAAGCTTTCTTT. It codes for CASSLYPRGISTEAFF.

The CDR3 here is CASRLRSAGANVLTF. In DNA, the CDR3 is TGTGCCAGCAGGTTACGGTCTGCTGGGGCCAACGTCCTGACTTTC. The chain joins TRBV7-8 to TRBJ2-6; D gene ambiguous. Looked up from germline, CDR1 is SGHVS and CDR2 is FQNEAQ. Trimming cost V 6 bases and J 2 bases, with 11 bases left between them. The CDR3 is 15 amino acids. Drawing the rest from reference TRBV7-8 and TRBJ2-6, the complete variable domain is GAGVSQSPRYKVAKRGQDVALRCDPISGHVSLFWYQQALGQGPEFLTYFQNEAQLDKSGLPSDRFFAERPEGSVSTLKIQRTQQEDSAVYLCASRLRSAGANVLTFGAGSRLTVL.

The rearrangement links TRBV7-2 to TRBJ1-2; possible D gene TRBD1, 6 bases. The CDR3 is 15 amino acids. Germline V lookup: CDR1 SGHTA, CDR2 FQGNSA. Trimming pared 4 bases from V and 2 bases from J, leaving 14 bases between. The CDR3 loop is CASSYGATGNYGYTF. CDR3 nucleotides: TGTGCCAGCAGCTACGGGGCTACAGGGAACTATGGCTACACCTTC.

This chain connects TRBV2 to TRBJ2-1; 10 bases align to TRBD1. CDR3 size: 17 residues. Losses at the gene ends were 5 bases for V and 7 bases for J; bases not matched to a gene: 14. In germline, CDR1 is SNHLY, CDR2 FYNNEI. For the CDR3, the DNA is TGTGCCAGCAGTCTAGTCGGGACAGGGGCTCTAGGTAATGAGCAGTTCTTC. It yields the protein CASSLVGTGALGNEQFF.

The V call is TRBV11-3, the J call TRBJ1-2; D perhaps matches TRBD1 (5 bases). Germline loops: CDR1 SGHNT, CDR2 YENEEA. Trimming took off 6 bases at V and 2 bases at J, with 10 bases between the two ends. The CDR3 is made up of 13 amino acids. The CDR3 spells CASRKDNNYGYTF. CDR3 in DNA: TGTGCCAGCAGGAAGGACAACAACTATGGCTACACCTTC.

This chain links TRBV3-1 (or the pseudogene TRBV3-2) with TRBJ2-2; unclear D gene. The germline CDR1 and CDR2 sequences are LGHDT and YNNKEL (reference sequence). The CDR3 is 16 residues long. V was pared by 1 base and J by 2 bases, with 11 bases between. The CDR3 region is CASSQARTDNTGELFF. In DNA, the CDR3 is TGTGCCAGCAGCCAAGCTCGTACAGATAACACCGGGGAGCTGTTTTTT.

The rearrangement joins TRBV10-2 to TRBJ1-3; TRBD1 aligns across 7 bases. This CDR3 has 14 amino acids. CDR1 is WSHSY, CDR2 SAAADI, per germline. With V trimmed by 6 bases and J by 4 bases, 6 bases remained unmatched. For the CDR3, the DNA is TGCGCCAGCAGCCCTTCGACAGGGGGAAACACCATATATTTT. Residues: CASSPSTGGNTIYF.

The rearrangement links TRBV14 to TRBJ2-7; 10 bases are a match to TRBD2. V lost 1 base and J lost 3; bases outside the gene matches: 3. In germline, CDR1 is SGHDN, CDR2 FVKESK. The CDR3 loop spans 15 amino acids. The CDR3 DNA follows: TGTGCCAGCAGCCAAGGGATAGCGGGAGGCTACGAGCAGTACTTC. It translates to CASSQGIAGGYEQYF.

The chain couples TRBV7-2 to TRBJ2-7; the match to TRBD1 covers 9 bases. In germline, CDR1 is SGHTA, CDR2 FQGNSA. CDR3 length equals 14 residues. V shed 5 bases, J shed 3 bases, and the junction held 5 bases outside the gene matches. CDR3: CASSPGTGIYEQYF. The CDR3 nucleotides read TGTGCCAGCAGCCCCGGGACAGGGATCTACGAGCAGTACTTC.

The DNA of the CDR3 is TGTGCCACCAGTGACTCCGGGACAGGGTCCCTTAATGAGCAGTTCTTC. It yields the protein CATSDSGTGSLNEQFF. The V gene is TRBV24-1, the J gene TRBJ2-1; 9 positions agree with TRBD1. The CDR3 loop spans 16 amino acids. V lost 4 bases, J lost 7 bases, and 10 bases stayed unmatched. Germline V gene lookup returns CDR1 KGHDR and CDR2 SFDVKD.

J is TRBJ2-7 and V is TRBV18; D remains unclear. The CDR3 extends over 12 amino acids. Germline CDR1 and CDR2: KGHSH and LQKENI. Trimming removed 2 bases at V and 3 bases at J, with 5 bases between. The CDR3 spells CASSPDFYEQYF. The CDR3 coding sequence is TGTGCCAGCTCACCAGACTTCTACGAGCAGTACTTC.

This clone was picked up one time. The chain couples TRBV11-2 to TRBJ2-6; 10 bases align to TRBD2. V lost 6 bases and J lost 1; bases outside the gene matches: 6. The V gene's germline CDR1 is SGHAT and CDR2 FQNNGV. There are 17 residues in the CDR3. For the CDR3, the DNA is TGTGCCAGCAGTCAGCGGGAGGGGGTTTCTGGGGCCAACGTCCTGACTTTC. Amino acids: CASSQREGVSGANVLTF. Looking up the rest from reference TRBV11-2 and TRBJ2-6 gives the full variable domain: EAGVAQSPRYKIIEKRQSVAFWCNPISGHATLYWYQQILGQGPKLLIQFQNNGVVDDSQLPKDRFSAERLKGVDSTLKIQPAKLEDSAVYLCASSQREGVSGANVLTFGAGSRLTVL.

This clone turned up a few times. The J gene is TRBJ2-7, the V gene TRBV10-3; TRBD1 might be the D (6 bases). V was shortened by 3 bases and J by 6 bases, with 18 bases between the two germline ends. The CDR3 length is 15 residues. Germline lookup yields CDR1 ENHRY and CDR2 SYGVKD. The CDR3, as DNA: TGTGCCATCAGTGACTCAGGGGTCAAGGCCAGCGAGCAGTACTTC. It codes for CAISDSGVKASEQYF.

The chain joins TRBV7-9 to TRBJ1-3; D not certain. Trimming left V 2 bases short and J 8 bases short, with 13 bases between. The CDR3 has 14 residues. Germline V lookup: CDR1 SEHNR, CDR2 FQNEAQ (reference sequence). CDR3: CASSLSITRDTIYF. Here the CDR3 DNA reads TGTGCCAGCAGCTTAAGCATTACGAGGGACACCATATATTTT.

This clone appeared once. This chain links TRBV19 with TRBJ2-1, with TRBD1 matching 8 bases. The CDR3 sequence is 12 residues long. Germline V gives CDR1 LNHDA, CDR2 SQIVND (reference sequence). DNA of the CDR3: TGTGGGACAGGGAATTCCTACAATGAGCAGTTCTTC. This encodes CGTGNSYNEQFF.

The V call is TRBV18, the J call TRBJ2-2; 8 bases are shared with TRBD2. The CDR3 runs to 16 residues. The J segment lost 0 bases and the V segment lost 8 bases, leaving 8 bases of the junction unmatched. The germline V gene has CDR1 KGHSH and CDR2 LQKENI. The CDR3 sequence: CASASRLASNTGELFF. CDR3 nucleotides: TGTGCCAGCGCCAGCCGACTAGCGTCGAACACCGGGGAGCTGTTTTTT.

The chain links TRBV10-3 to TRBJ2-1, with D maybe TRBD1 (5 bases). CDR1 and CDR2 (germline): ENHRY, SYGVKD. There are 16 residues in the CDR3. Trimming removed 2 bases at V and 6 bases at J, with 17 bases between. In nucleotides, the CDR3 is TGTGCCATCAGTGAGACCCGGACAAGGCCGGGCAATGAGCAGTTCTTC. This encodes CAISETRTRPGNEQFF.

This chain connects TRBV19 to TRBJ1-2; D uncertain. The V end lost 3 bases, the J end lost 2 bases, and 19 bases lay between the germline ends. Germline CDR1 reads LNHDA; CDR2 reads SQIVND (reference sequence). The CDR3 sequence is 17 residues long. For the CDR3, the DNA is TGTGCCAGTAGTATCTATAAGTCCGGGTTCACGAACTATGGCTACACCTTC. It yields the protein CASSIYKSGFTNYGYTF.

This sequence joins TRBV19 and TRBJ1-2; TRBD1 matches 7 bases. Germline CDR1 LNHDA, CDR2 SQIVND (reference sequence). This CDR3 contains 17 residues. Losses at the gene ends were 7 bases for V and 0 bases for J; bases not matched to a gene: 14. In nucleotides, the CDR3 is TGTGCCAGTATCGCCGGGACAGCGAACCCAGCTAACTATGGCTACACCTTC. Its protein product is CASIAGTANPANYGYTF.